This TCR beta chain was captured in a study of regulatory T cells in long-lasting Graves disease (dated by TCRdb to the early 2020s). A note on the overall study: Patients with newly diagnosed Graves' disease had been on antithyroid drugs for under 3 months. This study used TCR sequencing and RNA sequencing of peripheral blood to compare persistent Graves' disease patients against newly diagnosed Graves' disease patients. The study took place in China and was registered as a clinical trial. A total of around 33 samples underwent TCR sequencing, from roughly 13 patients with persistent Graves' disease and around 20 patients with newly diagnosed Graves' disease. Overall study results and their limits: A larger number of public clonotypes was shared among persistent patients (about 2,700) than among newly diagnosed patients (around 970). TRBV28, TRBJ1-2 and TRBJ2-5 were preferentially used in persistent disease, while TRBV20-1 and TRBJ2-1 were favored in newly diagnosed disease. Compared with newly diagnosed patients, patients with persistent Graves' disease had lower TCR Shannon entropy and fewer highly expanded clones, which suggests clonal expansion. As a limitation, the authors acknowledged that the small sample size may reduce accuracy. Because the primary lesion, thyroid tissue, could not be accessed, the study looked at peripheral blood alone. Sequencing and analysis were limited to the TCR beta chain.

This clonotype was seen ten or more times. What antigen it recognizes has not been identified. Per-nucleotide qualities are absent, and no much larger clonotype sits a single base away. Interpreted using the paper, the time point label stands for: newly diagnosed GD, antithyroid drugs for less than 3 months. For both TCR sequencing and RNA sequencing, RNA was extracted from PBMCs in TRIzol. The diagnosis of Graves' disease was made according to American Thyroid Association guidelines. Recruitment of patients was carried out at an endocrinology department in Xi'an, China. From each patient, roughly 9 milliliters of peripheral blood was collected into an EDTA anticoagulant tube. Ficoll Paque Plus density gradient separation was used to isolate PBMCs, and no further T cell sorting was done. RNA quality was checked with an Agilent 2100 Bioanalyzer and agarose gel, and concentration with a NanoDrop 2000.

The germline V gene (reference sequence) gives CDR1 as MNHEY and CDR2 as SMNVEV. CDR3 length: 16 amino acids, cysteine to phenylalanine. Just CDR3 DNA is preserved here, 48 bases in frame from base 1. Cut back by 8 bases and 0 bases, the V and J ends lie 19 bases apart. The library was generated by multiplex PCR. Sequencing took place on an Illumina HiSeq 4000. iRepertoire HTBI primers and Arm-PCR amplification of CDR3 regions were used to construct TCR beta libraries. PCR products were gel purified before sequencing. Per the original workflow: Gene usage analysis of CDR3 amino acid clonotypes relied on the roughly 60 TRBV and 13 to 15 TRBJ segments identified across samples. COPE and FqMerger were used to merge filtered high-quality paired reads into contigs. Contigs were aligned with BLAST to IMGT TRBV, TRBD and TRBJ reference genes, and CDR3 was defined per IMGT. Any clonotype with a frequency above 0.1% was counted as a highly expanded clone. Shannon entropy served as the measure of repertoire diversity, while the Gini coefficient captured V-J evenness. Clonotypes shared by more than one individual were considered public. TCRdb's own reprocessing of the public reads used fastp at Q25 and MiXCR and kept productive beta chains. Each CDR3 protein gets just one entry, which takes the most common genes and DNA from the rows behind it. The V and J calls, along with clone size, are taken from TCRdb and not from the paper's own processing. This sample lists 400,000 to 500,000 distinct CDR3 sequences; over 15% were detected once. The top ten constitute about 23% of the sample.

These sequences were also reported in another study, on T cells in Graves' hyperthyroidism and ophthalmopathy. Per the second study: A patient counted as having stable Graves' hyperthyroidism if no progression to ophthalmopathy occurred over 18 months of follow-up. Hyperthyroidism patients were newly diagnosed, with disease duration under 2 months, and aged 18 to 65 years. The study excluded patients with uncontrolled infections, other autoimmune diseases, pregnancy or lactation. Diagnoses relied on clinical symptoms, serum thyroxine and TRAb, thyroid ultrasound and orbital computed tomography. For the first round of RT-PCR on the TCR CDR3, the HTBI primer set was used together with the Qiagen OneStep RT-PCR kit. Most expanded thyroid clonotypes (frequency above 0.001) were also detected in blood, a finding suggesting that blood repertoires may reflect thyroid immune responses. Ophthalmopathy was separated from stable hyperthyroidism by a 13 V-J signature model, with about 88% sensitivity and roughly 84% specificity obtained in cross-validation and 80%/75% obtained in testing. In validation, the model predicted progression to ophthalmopathy with approximately 70% sensitivity and approximately 78% specificity, a median of around 6.6 months before onset. TCR V-J signatures able to tell the groups apart were searched for in a discovery cohort of 90 to 100 patients, of whom roughly 42 had Graves' ophthalmopathy and roughly 57 had stable Graves' hyperthyroidism. An independent validation cohort of 18 to 20 hyperthyroidism patients and over 15 patients who later progressed to ophthalmopathy tested prospective prediction of ophthalmopathy. The 75 to 100 discovery patients were randomly split 7:3 into training and test sets. Thyroid tissue and blood T-cell repertoires from about six Graves' hyperthyroidism patients were also compared in the study. Once sampling was done, hyperthyroidism patients were given methimazole at a starting dose of 30 mg daily, whereas ophthalmopathy patients were given high-dose intravenous methylprednisolone. Libraries were constructed in a second round of multiplex PCR, after which size selection and purification were carried out. The libraries were sequenced on an Illumina HiSeq2000 using paired-end 100 bp reads. SOAPnuke was used to process the raw data, removing reads that contained adapters or uncalled bases, had a mean Phred below 15, or lacked an exact match to the constant primer or identifier. COPE v1.2.5 was used to merge the high-quality paired reads, and each unique nucleotide sequence was defined as a clonotype. MiTCR v1.1 was used to align clonotypes to the IMGT TRBV, TRBD and TRBJ reference segments. Analysis was restricted to V-J combinations with a frequency above 0.0001, which covered 99% to 99.2% of repertoires. The TCS score was defined as F50 (clonal expansion) divided by E x V (chaos), with BLOSUM62-based TCRdist calculated between CDR3 peptides within each V-J. Welch's t-statistics and random forest reduced around 510 V-J features to roughly 13, which were used in a naive Bayes classifier (R e1071). No statistical method was used to set the sample size in advance, and investigators knew the group allocation. TCR Vbeta CDR3 sequencing of some 140 peripheral blood samples (43 ophthalmopathy, 75 to 85 hyperthyroidism and 17 progressor patients) is reported in the paper.

The material was peripheral blood mononuclear cells (PBMCs), obtained at new diagnosis, from a patient treated with antithyroid drugs. The sequence links TRBV27 to TRBJ1-1; 6 matching bases give a weak D call of TRBD1. The receptor was derived from a woman younger than 35 with Graves disease. Donor details come from another sample of the same person, matched by shared clones. Here the CDR3 is given as CASRTRGGNMNTEAFF. The nucleotide sequence is given as TGTGCCAGCCGCACCCGAGGGGGTAACATGAACACTGAAGCTTTCTTT.